This T cell receptor beta chain was recovered during a study of cytomegalovirus exposure and HLA in healthy donors. The CDR3 is made up of 17 amino acids. V was shortened by 4 bases and J by 0 bases, with 16 bases between the two germline ends. From germline, CDR1 is SGHTA and CDR2 FQGNSA. General study results and limits: The authors enumerated 150 to 200 TCR beta chains as linked to cytomegalovirus.

About this clone: Antigen specificity is unknown.

Primers included in the PCR were 60 Vbeta and 13 Jbeta primers. Only in-frame clones appear in the TCRdb table, and some are missing; sequencing was by immunoSEQ multiplex PCR. The sample shows around 150,000 clones, 68% of them seen only once. The sequence derives from a man over 45 in good health and CMV-seronegative. This rearrangement joins TRBV7-2 to TRBJ2-4; D possibly corresponds to TRBD1 (5 bases). Sequencing used PBMCs. The CDR3 nucleotides read TGTGCCAGCAGCTCCGGGCTGGGGCTGCTAGCCAAAAACATTCAGTACTTC. It encodes CASSSGLGLLAKNIQYF.